The source of this T cell receptor beta chain is a study of Ad26.COV2.S vaccination and SARS-CoV-2 variants. This CDR3 region has 15 residues. V was shortened by 5 bases and J by 4 bases, with 16 bases between the two germline ends. CDR1 is SNHLY and CDR2 is FYNNEI in the germline V gene. Sequencing used immunoSEQ multiplex PCR; TCRdb keeps in-frame clones, though not all of them. The profile shows under 300,000 clones, roughly 89% of them singletons. Treatment: around 19 received Ad26.COV2.S at low or high dose, single or two shots; about 5 received placebo; per-sample allocation not given. Samples analyzed were those drawn on day 63 after the first vaccine or placebo injection.

The sequence came from a person between 18 and 60 years old who received the Ad26.COV2.S COVID-19 vaccine or a placebo. V and J are TRBV2 and TRBJ2-3; D is unresolved. The sequencing here drew on peripheral blood, taken in a trial of Ad26.COV2.S vaccine versus placebo. The DNA for the CDR3 is TGTGCCAGCAGTCCGGGTCCCCGGATCGCAGATACGCAGTATTTT. This codes for CASSPGPRIADTQYF.